One sample yielded the 22 T cell receptor beta chains listed below, sequenced in a study of blood T cell repertoires in COVID-19. Sequencing used immunoSEQ multiplex PCR; TCRdb keeps in-frame clones, though not all of them. The profile shows tens of thousands of clones, over 75% of them singletons. Material for sequencing was peripheral blood. The receptors here all came from a human donor in a cohort sampled during active COVID-19.

The chain couples TRBV5-1 to TRBJ2-2, with D possibly TRBD2 on 6 matching bases. Trimming stripped 3 bases from V and 1 base from J, with 10 bases between. The CDR3 is 15 amino acids. Germline V CDR1 and CDR2: SGHRS, YFSETQ. The CDR3 here is CASSSSGRNTGELFF. CDR3 bases: TGCGCCAGCAGCTCATCCGGGAGGAACACCGGGGAGCTGTTTTTT. Drawing the rest from reference TRBV5-1 and TRBJ2-2, the complete variable domain is KAGVTQTPRYLIKTRGQQVTLSCSPISGHRSVSWYQQTPGQGLQFLFEYFSETQRNKGNFPGRFSGRQFSNSRSEMNVSTLELGDSALYLCASSSSGRNTGELFFGEGSRLTVL.

The genes are TRBV14 and TRBJ2-3; D is perhaps TRBD2 (6 bases). The CDR3 is made up of 17 amino acids. From germline, CDR1 is SGHDN and CDR2 FVKESK. The V end was cut by 6 bases, the J end by 5 bases, with 24 bases between. The CDR3: CASSRSPGLSTRDTQYF. CDR3 coding DNA: TGTGCCAGCAGTCGATCTCCGGGACTTAGTACCCGAGATACGCAGTATTTT.

The table lists this clone with a few counts. V is TRBV5-7 and J is TRBJ2-7; D is perhaps TRBD1 (6 bases). TRBV5-7 is classed as an ORF, of uncertain function. V lost 3 bases to trimming and J lost 0 bases, with 16 bases between them. The CDR3 runs 16 residues. This CDR3 is CASSSPTGLSSYEQYF. CDR3 nucleotide sequence: TGTGCCAGCAGCTCTCCGACAGGACTTAGCTCCTACGAGCAGTACTTC.

The sample holds a few counts of this clone. V is TRBV24-1 and J is TRBJ2-7, with 9 nucleotides matching TRBD1. Germline CDR1 reads KGHDR; CDR2 reads SFDVKD. The CDR3 length is 14 residues. V shed 5 bases and J 3 bases; nucleotides not matched to a gene: 4. The CDR3 reads CATSGPGQGYEQYF. For the CDR3, the DNA is TGTGCCACCAGTGGCCCGGGACAGGGCTACGAGCAGTACTTC.

The V call is TRBV5-4, the J call TRBJ2-1; 15 nucleotides line up with TRBD2. Trimming removed 5 bases from V and 0 bases from J; junction bases left unmatched: 9. Germline CDR1 reads SGHNT; CDR2 reads YYREEE (reference sequence). This CDR3 has 19 residues. The CDR3 region has the DNA TGTGCCAGCAGACCAGGGACTAGCGGGAGGAGAGGCTCCTACAATGAGCAGTTCTTC. Translation gives CASRPGTSGRRGSYNEQFF.

This clone was found once. The chain couples TRBV4-3 to TRBJ2-1, with 13 bases identical to TRBD2. The CDR3 loop spans 17 amino acids. The junction had 11 bases not matched to a gene; V was cut back by 4 bases and J by 8 bases. Germline values: CDR1 LGHNA, CDR2 YSLEER. Here the CDR3 reads CASSPGTSGVYGHEQFF. For the CDR3, the DNA is TGCGCCAGCAGCCCCGGGACTAGCGGGGTATACGGCCATGAGCAGTTCTTC.

The V and J genes are TRBV6-5 and TRBJ1-1; D uncertain. The CDR3 contains 14 residues. V was shortened by 7 bases and J by 4 bases, with 16 bases between the two germline ends. Germline V CDR1 and CDR2: MNHEY, SVGAGI. CDR3 in DNA: TGTGCCAGCATGAAACCAATCGGGTTCACTGAAGCTTTCTTT. Amino acid sequence: CASMKPIGFTEAFF.

The J gene is TRBJ1-3, the V gene TRBV15; D is ambiguous. CDR3 length: 14 residues. In germline, CDR1 is LNHNV, CDR2 YYDKDF (reference sequence). V lost 1 base and J lost 2, with 6 bases in between. CDR3 in amino acids: CATSRGAAGNTIYF. CDR3 bases: TGTGCCACCAGCAGAGGGGCTGCTGGAAACACCATATATTTT.

This chain connects TRBV5-4 to TRBJ2-1; 13 bases are shared with TRBD2. The CDR3 runs 17 residues. Germline V gene lookup returns CDR1 SGHNT and CDR2 YYREEE (reference sequence). The V and J ends lost 2 bases and 6 bases, in that order; junction bases with no gene match: 8. The CDR3 nucleotides read TGTGCCAGCAGCTTATCTCGGACTAGCGGGAGCCTCAATGAGCAGTTCTTC. It translates to CASSLSRTSGSLNEQFF.

The gene calls are TRBV11-2 and TRBJ2-5; D is possibly TRBD2 (5 bases). This CDR3 comprises 15 residues. V gave up 1 base and J gave up 5 bases, with 14 bases separating them. Per the germline V gene, CDR1 is SGHAT and CDR2 is FQNNGV. CDR3: CASSLAGSRRETQYF. The CDR3 bases are TGTGCCAGCAGCTTAGCGGGATCCCGACGGGAGACCCAGTACTTC.

The CDR3 region has the DNA TGTGCCAGCAGCGGCCAGGGCGGACAGCCCCAGCATTTT. Translation: CASSGQGGQPQHF. The chain combines TRBV2 with TRBJ1-5; a possible D gene is TRBD1 (5 bases). The CDR3 spans 13 residues. The V gene lost 6 bases and the J gene lost 7 bases, with 13 bases spanning the gap. Germline V lookup: CDR1 SNHLY, CDR2 FYNNEI.

The chain links TRBV28 to TRBJ1-6, with D possibly TRBD1 on 6 matching bases. CDR1 and CDR2 (germline): MDHEN, SYDVKM. The V end was cut by 8 bases, the J end by 6 bases, with 17 bases between. The CDR3 consists of 15 residues. The CDR3 sequence is CASGRGGQANSPLHF. DNA of the CDR3: TGTGCCAGCGGGCGGGGGGGGCAGGCTAATTCACCCCTCCACTTT.

The chain couples TRBV18 to TRBJ1-1, with TRBD1 as a possible D gene (6 bases). CDR1 and CDR2 from the germline V gene are KGHSH and LQKENI. V was trimmed by 3 bases and J by 4 bases, leaving 12 bases between them. The length of the CDR3 is 14 residues. In nucleotides, the CDR3 is TGTGCCAGCTCACCCCCCAGGGGTACCACTGAAGCTTTCTTT. Its translation is CASSPPRGTTEAFF.

The chain combines TRBV4-3 with TRBJ1-1; D is unclear. The CDR3 totals 13 residues. The germline CDR1 and CDR2 sequences are LGHNA and YSLEER. V lost 1 base, J lost 1 base, and 4 bases lay in between. Here the CDR3 DNA reads TGCGCCAGCAGCCAAGCGGGGAACACTGAAGCTTTCTTT. Its translation: CASSQAGNTEAFF.

The chain couples TRBV9 to TRBJ2-1; possibly TRBD2 for D (6 bases). CDR1 and CDR2 from the germline V gene are SGDLS and YYNGEE. The CDR3 spans 15 residues. Between the trimmed V and J ends, which lost 0 bases and 4 bases, there was a span of 11 bases. The chain's CDR3 is CASSVGDSIYNEQFF. DNA of the CDR3: TGTGCCAGCAGCGTAGGGGACTCGATTTACAATGAGCAGTTCTTC.

The genes are TRBV15 and TRBJ2-7; 7 bases map to TRBD2. The CDR3 has 16 amino acids. With 1 base clipped from V and 0 bases from J, the junction kept 6 bases outside the gene matches. From germline, CDR1 is LNHNV and CDR2 YYDKDF (reference sequence). CDR3 sequence (DNA): TGTGCCACCAGCAGAGGACTGGGCGGGAGCTCCTACGAGCAGTACTTC. This translates into CATSRGLGGSSYEQYF. The full variable domain, with the rest looked up from reference TRBV15 and TRBJ2-7, is DAMVIQNPRYQVTQFGKPVTLSCSQTLNHNVMYWYQQKSSQAPKLLFHYYDKDFNNEADTPDNFQSRRPNTSFCFLDIRSPGLGDTAMYLCATSRGLGGSSYEQYFGPGTRLTVT.

The chain recombines TRBV18 with TRBJ2-6; weak D call: TRBD2 (5 bases). The germline V and J ends were trimmed by 5 bases and 4 bases, with 12 bases remaining between them. The CDR3 is 15 amino acids. Germline V CDR1 and CDR2: KGHSH, LQKENI. The CDR3 DNA sequence: TGTGCCAGCTCAAGGGAGAGCCCCGGGGCCAACGTCCTGACTTTC. It encodes CASSRESPGANVLTF.

The rearrangement links TRBV5-1 to TRBJ1-1; maybe TRBD1 (5 bases). The V end was cut by 3 bases, the J end by 11 bases, with 17 bases between. Germline assignment: CDR1 SGHRS and CDR2 YFSETQ. The CDR3 length is 13 residues. CDR3 sequence (DNA): TGCGCCAGCAGCTCGAACTCAGGGATGTGGGCTTTCTTT. Encoded protein: CASSSNSGMWAFF.

The rearrangement joins TRBV7-3 to TRBJ2-1, with 9 bases that match TRBD2. This CDR3 is 18 amino acids long. The V gene end was trimmed by 5 bases and the J gene end by 5 bases; junction bases not matched to a gene: 16. CDR1 SGHTA and CDR2 FQGTGA come from the germline V gene. This CDR3 is CASSPRGLAGSGDNEQFF. In DNA form, the CDR3 reads TGTGCCAGCAGCCCTAGGGGGCTAGCGGGGTCCGGCGACAATGAGCAGTTCTTC.

The chain employs TRBV2 and TRBJ2-1, with TRBD2 identical over 16 bases. Germline loops: CDR1 SNHLY, CDR2 FYNNEI. CDR3 size: 19 residues. J lost 0 bases, V lost 7 bases, and 9 bases had no gene match. DNA of the CDR3: TGTGCCAGCACTTCCCCCGGGACTAGCGGGAGGGCCTCCTACAATGAGCAGTTCTTC. It yields the protein CASTSPGTSGRASYNEQFF.

The chain combines TRBV27 with TRBJ2-7, with 9 bases identical to TRBD1. CDR1 and CDR2 from the germline V gene are MNHEY and SMNVEV (reference sequence). Germline trimming cut 6 bases from V and 5 bases from J; bases unmatched to any gene: 11. The CDR3 runs 15 residues. This CDR3 is CASSRGQGFMNEQYF. CDR3 coding DNA: TGTGCCAGCAGCCGCGGACAGGGGTTCATGAACGAGCAGTACTTC.

The V and J genes are TRBV7-6 and TRBJ1-1; D call uncertain. The CDR3 is 15 amino acids. V lost 5 bases and J 0 bases, leaving 13 bases between the germline ends. Germline CDR1 reads SGHVS; CDR2 reads FNYEAQ. The CDR3: CASSPQTNMNTEAFF. The DNA of the CDR3 is TGTGCCAGCAGCCCTCAAACAAACATGAACACTGAAGCTTTCTTT.